The 4 T cell receptor beta chains presented below share a single source sample, sequenced in a study of CD8 T cells in Susac syndrome. RNA was extracted with the RNeasy kit, and a quantity of about 0.45 to 1 ug was reverse transcribed using random hexamers. TCRdb re-called the immunoSEQ multiplex PCR reads with MiXCR, one entry per CDR3 protein. Of 200,000 to 250,000 distinct CDR3 sequences detected, approximately 94% appear once; the ten largest clones hold 0.15%. Sequenced: CD4+ T cells from PBMCs. These receptors came from a human donor with Susac syndrome.

This sequence joins TRBV3-1 and TRBJ1-3, with a tentative D call TRBD1 (5 bases). CDR1 and CDR2 from the germline V gene are LGHDT and YNNKEL (reference sequence). The CDR3 has 16 amino acids. V shed 1 base and J shed 4 bases, with 14 bases lying between them. The CDR3 bases are TGTGCCAGCAGCCAAGTACCCGGGGACTCCGGAAACACCATATATTTT. Amino acid sequence: CASSQVPGDSGNTIYF.

The chain uses TRBV30 and TRBJ2-5, with 7 bases lining up with TRBD1. CDR3 size: 13 residues. V shed 5 bases and J 5 bases; nucleotides not matched to a gene: 8. Germline CDR1 reads GTSNPN; CDR2 reads SVGIG (reference sequence). This CDR3 reads CAWSRDREETQYF. The DNA for the CDR3 is TGTGCCTGGTCCCGGGACAGAGAGGAGACCCAGTACTTC.

This clonotype was counted a single time. The rearrangement links TRBV30 to TRBJ1-1; TRBD1 might be the D (6 bases). CDR1 is GTSNPN and CDR2 is SVGIG in the germline V gene (reference sequence). This CDR3 has 12 amino acids. V was pared by 5 bases and J by 6 bases, with 13 bases between. The CDR3 nucleotides read TGTGCCTGGGACCAACAGGGCGCTGAAGCTTTCTTT. Its protein product is CAWDQQGAEAFF.

The chain has TRBV6-2 or TRBV6-3 and TRBJ2-3; possible D gene TRBD1, 5 bases. V was shortened by 10 bases and J by 6 bases, with 20 bases between the two germline ends. Looked up from germline, CDR1 is MNHEY and CDR2 is SVGEGT. This CDR3 contains 14 residues. The CDR3 reads CATAVTPGRDTQYF. CDR3 coding DNA: TGTGCCACAGCAGTTACCCCAGGGCGGGATACGCAGTATTTT.